This is a list of T cell receptor beta chains from one sample in a study of shared clonotypes between healthy human individuals. Only in-frame clones appear in the TCRdb table, and some are missing; sequencing was by immunoSEQ multiplex PCR. The sample comprises 640,000 or so clones, 60% to 80% of which are singletons, and under 2% rests with the top ten. The sample taken for sequencing was memory CD4+ T cells sorted from blood. All receptors come from a woman in her twenties or thirties in good health. Both conserved end residues are part of each CDR3. Fields, in order: clone size, J gene, D gene, V gene, CDR3 protein, CDR3 DNA. D genes are given only for firm matches. Size values are once, few and many counts, or a class for expanded clones, and some rows have none.

clone size: -; J gene: TRBJ2-1; D gene: -; V gene: TRBV14; CDR3 protein: CASSQIKLAPFF; CDR3 DNA: TGTGCCAGCAGCCAAATAAAGCTAGCCCCGTTCTTC
clone size: -; J gene: TRBJ2-3; D gene: -; V gene: TRBV10-1; CDR3 protein: CARLWPDTQYF; CDR3 DNA: TGCGCCAGACTATGGCCAGATACGCAGTATTTT
clone size: -; J gene: TRBJ2-1; D gene: -; V gene: TRBV27; CDR3 protein: CASSSTQGSEQFF; CDR3 DNA: TGTGCCAGCAGTTCGACCCAAGGTAGTGAGCAGTTCTTC
clone size: -; J gene: TRBJ2-1; D gene: -; V gene: TRBV6-6; CDR3 protein: CASRSARNEQFF; CDR3 DNA: TGTGCCAGCCGTTCGGCCCGCAATGAGCAGTTCTTC
clone size: once; J gene: TRBJ2-1; D gene: -; V gene: TRBV27; CDR3 protein: CASSLWPTAYNEQFF; CDR3 DNA: TGTGCCAGCAGTTTATGGCCAACCGCCTACAATGAGCAGTTCTTC
clone size: -; J gene: TRBJ2-7; D gene: TRBD2; V gene: TRBV7-2; CDR3 protein: CASSSQSTAGAHEQYF; CDR3 DNA: TGTGCCAGCAGCTCGCAATCAACAGCGGGAGCTCACGAGCAGTACTTC
clone size: -; J gene: TRBJ2-3; D gene: TRBD2; V gene: TRBV10-2; CDR3 protein: CASNSGLGGRTDTQYF; CDR3 DNA: TGCGCCAGCAACAGCGGACTTGGCGGGAGGACAGATACGCAGTATTTT
clone size: few; J gene: TRBJ2-7; D gene: -; V gene: TRBV25-1; CDR3 protein: CASSGAYEQYF; CDR3 DNA: TGTGCCAGCAGTGGGGCCTACGAGCAGTACTTC
clone size: few; J gene: TRBJ1-3; D gene: -; V gene: TRBV6-5; CDR3 protein: CASSYGGRRSGNTIYF; CDR3 DNA: TGTGCCAGCAGTTACGGGGGCAGGCGATCTGGAAACACCATATATTTT
clone size: many; J gene: TRBJ2-5; D gene: -; V gene: TRBV7-3; CDR3 protein: CASSPGGQETQYF; CDR3 DNA: TGTGCCAGCAGTCCCGGGGGTCAAGAGACCCAGTACTTC
clone size: medium-sized; J gene: TRBJ2-1; D gene: -; V gene: TRBV25-1; CDR3 protein: CASSLLDEQFF; CDR3 DNA: TGTGCCAGCAGCCTTTTGGATGAGCAGTTCTTC
clone size: -; J gene: TRBJ2-7; D gene: TRBD2; V gene: TRBV27; CDR3 protein: CASRSVAGSSYEQYF; CDR3 DNA: TGTGCCAGCAGGAGTGTAGCGGGCTCCAGCTACGAGCAGTACTTC
clone size: -; J gene: TRBJ2-7; D gene: -; V gene: TRBV28; CDR3 protein: CASSSSGTDNWAQYF; CDR3 DNA: TGTGCCAGCAGTTCTTCCGGGACCGATAATTGGGCGCAGTACTTC
clone size: few; J gene: TRBJ2-7; D gene: -; V gene: TRBV7-2; CDR3 protein: CASSLVPHYEQYF; CDR3 DNA: TGTGCCAGCAGTTTGGTCCCGCATTACGAGCAGTACTTC
clone size: -; J gene: TRBJ2-3; D gene: TRBD2; V gene: TRBV28; CDR3 protein: CASRPGLAGGLPQYF; CDR3 DNA: TGTGCCAGCAGACCCGGACTAGCGGGAGGGCTACCGCAGTATTTT
clone size: many; J gene: TRBJ1-1; D gene: -; V gene: TRBV4-1; CDR3 protein: CASSQTRAGNTEAFF; CDR3 DNA: TGCGCCAGCAGCCAAACCCGGGCGGGAAACACTGAAGCTTTCTTT
clone size: many; J gene: TRBJ1-1; D gene: -; V gene: TRBV9; CDR3 protein: CASSPRGQVNTEAFF; CDR3 DNA: TGTGCCAGCAGCCCCCGAGGCCAGGTCAACACTGAAGCTTTCTTT